The 8 T cell receptor beta chains listed next were all sequenced from one sample in a study of T cells in Graves' hyperthyroidism and ophthalmopathy. Amplified regions were TCR beta CDR3 sequences from RNA transcripts. HTBI primers were used for first-round RT-PCR of the TCR CDR3. TCRdb re-analysed the multiplex PCR reads in MiXCR, keeping a single row per CDR3 protein. The table shows fewer than 850,000 distinct CDR3 sequences, with around a sixth occurring only once. Sequenced input: blood. These receptors came from a man in his fifties with Graves' hyperthyroidism.

This clonotype was counted many times. The gene calls are TRBV12-3 or TRBV12-4 and TRBJ2-7; 12 bases fit TRBD2. V lost 9 bases, J lost 6 bases, and 6 bases stayed unmatched. The CDR3 contains 13 residues. CDR3 residues: CASTPGLAGEQYF. CDR3 coding DNA: TGTGCCAGTACACCGGGACTAGCGGGCGAGCAGTACTTC.

In this sample, this clonotype turned up many times. The V and J genes are TRBV11-3 and TRBJ2-2; D perhaps matches TRBD2 (5 bases). The CDR3 contains 13 residues. V dropped 0 bases and J dropped 7 bases, with 6 bases sitting between them. In germline, CDR1 is SGHNT, CDR2 YENEEA. The CDR3 DNA follows: TGTGCCAGCAGCTTAGAAGCGGACGGGGAGCTGTTTTTT. It yields the protein CASSLEADGELFF.

The chain carries TRBV20-1 and TRBJ2-1; the match to TRBD2 covers 7 bases. Germline-derived CDR1 and CDR2 are DFQATT and SNEGSKA (reference sequence). This CDR3 is 16 amino acids long. The ends lost 3 bases at V and 6 bases at J; junction bases unmatched: 14. For the CDR3, the DNA is TGCAGTGCTAGTCGGGCCCGGGACTATCCCGTCAATGAGCAGTTCTTC. Translating it yields CSASRARDYPVNEQFF.

This clonotype was seen ten or more times. This chain connects TRBV2 to TRBJ2-2, with D possibly matching TRBD1 (6 bases). The germline V and J ends were trimmed by 7 bases and 6 bases, with 15 bases remaining between them. Per the germline V gene, CDR1 is SNHLY and CDR2 is FYNNEI. The CDR3 totals 14 residues. CDR3 region: CASTPEGGAGELFF. Here the CDR3 DNA reads TGTGCCAGCACCCCGGAAGGGGGAGCCGGGGAGCTGTTTTTT.

As regards this clonotype: A read error is possible here, since a much larger clone lies one base away. The V and J genes are TRBV2 and TRBJ2-3, with D maybe TRBD2 (5 bases). Germline CDR1 and CDR2: SNHLY and FYNNEI. The CDR3 has 15 residues. The CDR3 is CASSQADPWERLQYF. DNA for the CDR3: TGTGCCAGCAGTCAAGCGGACCCTTGGGAAAGGTTGCAGTATTTT.

This clonotype has at least ten counts. CDR3: CASSGRAGPYYNEQFF. In DNA, the CDR3 is TGTGCCAGCAGCGGACGCGCCGGCCCCTATTACAATGAGCAGTTCTTC. This rearrangement joins TRBV7-9 to TRBJ2-1, with D unresolved. The CDR3 contains 16 residues. V dropped 5 bases and J dropped 4 bases, with 18 bases sitting between them. Germline CDR1 and CDR2: SEHNR and FQNEAQ (reference sequence).

The V call is TRBV19, the J call TRBJ2-1, with 7 bases that match TRBD1. Trimming cost V 4 bases and J 3 bases; bases outside gene matches: 9. The germline gives CDR1 LNHDA, CDR2 SQIVND (reference sequence). The CDR3 totals 16 residues. DNA for the CDR3: TGTGCCAGTAGTACTTTTACAGGGGTAAACTACAATGAGCAGTTCTTC. Translation gives CASSTFTGVNYNEQFF.

The V gene is TRBV30, the J gene TRBJ1-1, with D hard to call. Germline values: CDR1 GTSNPN, CDR2 SVGIG (reference sequence). This CDR3 is built from 13 residues. V lost 4 bases, J lost 1 base, and 10 bases lay in between. The CDR3 is CAWTYSWNTEAFF. The CDR3, as DNA: TGTGCCTGGACCTATAGTTGGAACACTGAAGCTTTCTTT.